This T cell receptor beta chain was observed in a study of CD8+ T cells in alopecia areata. Study in general: Tofacitinib was taken orally by treated patients, and the dose was 5 to 10 mg twice daily.

As the sequencing template, cDNA was produced by extracting RNA and reverse transcribing it. TCRdb's copy holds only in-frame clones and misses some; the assay was immunoSEQ multiplex PCR. In the table there are over 150,000 clones, less than 70% of which are singletons. Study-wide results and limits: Alopecia totalis/universalis scalp especially showed more expanded CD8+ clones than normal scalp.

The treatment denotes: oral pan-JAK inhibitor, 5-10 mg twice daily. This clone appeared a few times. The target antigen is unknown. The sample consisted of CD4+ T cells sorted from blood, taken at week 24, from a patient treated with tofacitinib. The TCR sequence derives from a human donor with alopecia areata.

The CDR3 is CSVWDRAYNEQFF. The CDR3 nucleotides read TGCAGCGTCTGGGACAGGGCTTACAATGAGCAGTTCTTC. The gene calls are TRBV29-1 and TRBJ2-1, with 9 nucleotides matching TRBD1. Germline V CDR1 and CDR2: SQVTM, ANQGSEA. Losses at the gene ends were 6 bases for V and 4 bases for J; bases not matched to a gene: 4. The CDR3 extends over 13 amino acids.